Below, 7 T cell receptor beta chains from the same sample are listed, as sequenced in a study of blood T cell repertoires in COVID-19 (dated by TCRdb to the early 2020s). The library was prepared using the immunoSEQ multiplex PCR assay. TCRdb's version of the immuneACCESS table is confined to in-frame rearrangements and falls short of the full clone set. An unresolved V gene accounts for under half of the shortfall where checked; the remainder is of unknown origin. Within this sample are approximately 250,000 clones, with around nine tenths of them counted one time only. The ten biggest clones cover over 1.5% of the sample. The sample consisted of peripheral blood. The source is a man younger than 45 with active or convalescent COVID-19.

The gene calls are TRBV19 and TRBJ2-2, with D uncertain. This CDR3 region has 14 residues. Deletions cut 6 bases from V and 1 base from J, with 9 bases between. Germline values: CDR1 LNHDA, CDR2 SQIVND (reference sequence). Here the CDR3 DNA reads TGTGCCAGTAGGCCGACTTGGAACACCGGGGAGCTGTTTTTT. Protein product: CASRPTWNTGELFF. Drawing the rest from reference TRBV19 and TRBJ2-2, the complete variable domain is DGGITQSPKYLFRKEGQNVTLSCEQNLNHDAMYWYRQDPGQGLRLIYYSQIVNDFQKGDIAEGYSVSREKKESFPLTVTSAQKNPTAFYLCASRPTWNTGELFFGEGSRLTVL.

This clone was seen a handful of times. CDR3 sequence reads: CASILRDSHTDTQYF. For the CDR3, the DNA is TGTGCCAGCATTCTTCGGGACTCCCACACAGATACGCAGTATTTT. The chain combines TRBV11-3 with TRBJ2-3; perhaps TRBD2 as D (6 bases). The length of the CDR3 is 15 residues. Germline CDR1 reads SGHNT; CDR2 reads YENEEA. V was shortened by 7 bases and J by 2 bases, with 16 bases between the two germline ends.

The V and J genes are TRBV12-3 or TRBV12-4 and TRBJ2-7, with unresolved D. There are 13 residues in the CDR3. V was clipped by 2 bases and J by 2 bases, with 7 bases between them. This chain's CDR3 is CASSLRVAYEQYF. The DNA of the CDR3 is TGTGCCAGCAGTTTACGAGTCGCCTACGAGCAGTACTTC.

The chain recombines TRBV20-1 with TRBJ2-5; no clear D. Trimming shortened V by 6 bases and J by 0 bases, and 5 bases separated the two germline ends. The CDR3 is 11 residues long. Germline assignment: CDR1 DFQATT and CDR2 SNEGSKA (reference sequence). CDR3 sequence: CSAQNQETQYF. In nucleotides, the CDR3 is TGCAGTGCCCAAAACCAAGAGACCCAGTACTTC.

V usage is TRBV4-1 and J usage is TRBJ2-3; D unresolved. The CDR3 extends over 13 amino acids. The germline V gene has CDR1 MGHRA and CDR2 YSYEKL. Trimming removed 0 bases from V and 3 bases from J, with 4 bases in between. CDR3 sequence reads: CASSQESTDTQYF. The CDR3 nucleotides are TGCGCCAGCAGCCAAGAATCGACAGATACGCAGTATTTT.

CDR3 DNA: TGTGCCTCCCCCGGGACAGCGGTCGGAAACACCATATATTTT. Its translation: CASPGTAVGNTIYF. The chain carries TRBV30 and TRBJ1-3, with TRBD1 matching 7 bases. The germline gives CDR1 GTSNPN, CDR2 SVGIG (reference sequence). Trimming took 7 bases from V and 4 from J; bases not matched to a gene: 10. This CDR3 spans 14 amino acids. The entire variable domain, with the rest obtained from reference TRBV30 and TRBJ1-3, is as follows: SQTIHQWPATLVQPVGSPLSLECTVEGTSNPNLYWYRQAAGRGLQLLFYSVGIGQISSEVPQNLSASRPQDRQFILSSKKLLLSDSGFYLCASPGTAVGNTIYFGEGSWLTVV.

The chain employs TRBV5-1 and TRBJ2-1; D remains unclear. The CDR3 runs 17 residues. The V end was cut by 0 bases, the J end by 0 bases, with 13 bases between. Germline V gene sequence: CDR1 SGHRS, CDR2 YFSETQ. CDR3 nucleotides: TGCGCCAGCAGCTTGGAACCAGGCACGAGCTCCTACAATGAGCAGTTCTTC. It yields the protein CASSLEPGTSSYNEQFF.